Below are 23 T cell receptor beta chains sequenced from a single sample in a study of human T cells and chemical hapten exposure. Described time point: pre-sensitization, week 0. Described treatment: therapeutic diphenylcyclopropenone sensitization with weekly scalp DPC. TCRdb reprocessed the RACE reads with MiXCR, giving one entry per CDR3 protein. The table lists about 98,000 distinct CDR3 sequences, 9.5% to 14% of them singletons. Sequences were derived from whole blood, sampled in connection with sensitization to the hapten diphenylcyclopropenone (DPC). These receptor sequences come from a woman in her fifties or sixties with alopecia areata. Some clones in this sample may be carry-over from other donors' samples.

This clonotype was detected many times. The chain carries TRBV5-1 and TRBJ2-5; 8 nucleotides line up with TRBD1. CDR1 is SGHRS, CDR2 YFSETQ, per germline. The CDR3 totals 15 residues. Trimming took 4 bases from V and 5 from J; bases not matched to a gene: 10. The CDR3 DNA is TGCGCCAGCAGCCGGGGACAGGCCTCGGCTGAGACCCAGTACTTC. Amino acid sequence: CASSRGQASAETQYF.

The CDR3 DNA follows: TGTGCCAGCAGCTTAGGAGGGATCACCTACGAGCAGTACTTC. Protein sequence: CASSLGGITYEQYF. The genes are TRBV7-9 and TRBJ2-7; a weak D match, TRBD2 (5 bases). Germline CDR1 is SEHNR and CDR2 is FQNEAQ (reference sequence). Trimming removed 1 base at V and 2 bases at J, with 9 bases between. The CDR3 spans 14 residues.

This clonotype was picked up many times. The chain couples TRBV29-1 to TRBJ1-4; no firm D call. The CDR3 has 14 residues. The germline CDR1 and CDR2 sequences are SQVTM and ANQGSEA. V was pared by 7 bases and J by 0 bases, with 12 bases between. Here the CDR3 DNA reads TGCAGCGCCGCGCCCGGGACAACTAATGAAAAACTGTTTTTT. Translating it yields CSAAPGTTNEKLFF.

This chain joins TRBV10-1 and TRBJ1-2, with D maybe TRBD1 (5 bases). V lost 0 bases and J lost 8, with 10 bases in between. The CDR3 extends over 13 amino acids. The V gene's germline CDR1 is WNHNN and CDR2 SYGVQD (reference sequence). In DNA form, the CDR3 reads TGCGCCAGCAGTGAGTCGGGGGTGGACGGCTACACCTTC. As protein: CASSESGVDGYTF.

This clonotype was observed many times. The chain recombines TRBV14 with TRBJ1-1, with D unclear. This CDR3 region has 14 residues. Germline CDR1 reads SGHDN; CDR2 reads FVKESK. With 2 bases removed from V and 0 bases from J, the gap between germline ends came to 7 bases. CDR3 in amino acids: CASSQQHMNTEAFF. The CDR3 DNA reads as TGTGCCAGCAGCCAACAACACATGAACACTGAAGCTTTCTTT.

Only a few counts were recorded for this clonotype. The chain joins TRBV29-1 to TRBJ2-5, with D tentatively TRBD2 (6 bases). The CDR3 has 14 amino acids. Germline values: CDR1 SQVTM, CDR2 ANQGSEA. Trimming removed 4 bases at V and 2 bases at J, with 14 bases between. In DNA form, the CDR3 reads TGCAGCGTTGCTCGCGGGACGGAGCAAGAGACCCAGTACTTC. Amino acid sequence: CSVARGTEQETQYF.

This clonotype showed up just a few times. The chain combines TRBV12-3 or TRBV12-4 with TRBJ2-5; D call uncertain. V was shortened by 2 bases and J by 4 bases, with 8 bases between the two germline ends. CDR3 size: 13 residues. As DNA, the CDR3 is TGTGCCAGCAGTTTATTGGGTGGAGAGACCCAGTACTTC. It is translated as CASSLLGGETQYF.

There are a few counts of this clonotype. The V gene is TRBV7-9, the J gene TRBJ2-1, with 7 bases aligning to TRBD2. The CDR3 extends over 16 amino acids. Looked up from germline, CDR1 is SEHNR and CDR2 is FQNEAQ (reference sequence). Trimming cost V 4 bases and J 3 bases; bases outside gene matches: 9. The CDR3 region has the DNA TGTGCCAGCAGCTCCGGCGGGGGTAATAACTACAATGAGCAGTTCTTC. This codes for CASSSGGGNNYNEQFF. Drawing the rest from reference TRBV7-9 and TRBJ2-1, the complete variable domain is DTGVSQNPRHKITKRGQNVTFRCDPISEHNRLYWYRQTLGQGPEFLTYFQNEAQLEKSRLLSDRFSAERPKGSFSTLEIQRTEQGDSAMYLCASSSGGGNNYNEQFFGPGTRLTVL.

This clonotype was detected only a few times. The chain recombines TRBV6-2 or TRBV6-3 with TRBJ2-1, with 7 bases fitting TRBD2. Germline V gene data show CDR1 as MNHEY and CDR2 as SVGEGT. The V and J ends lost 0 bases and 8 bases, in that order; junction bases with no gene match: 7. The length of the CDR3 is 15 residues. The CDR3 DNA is TGTGCCAGCAGTTACTCGATGTGGGGGGGGGATGAGCAGTTCTTC. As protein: CASSYSMWGGDEQFF.

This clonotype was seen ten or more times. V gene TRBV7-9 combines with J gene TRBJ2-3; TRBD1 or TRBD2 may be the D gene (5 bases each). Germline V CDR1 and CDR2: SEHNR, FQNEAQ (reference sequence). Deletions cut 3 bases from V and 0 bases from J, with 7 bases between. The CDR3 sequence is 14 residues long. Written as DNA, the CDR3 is TGTGCCAGCAGCTTGGGGGTTAGCACAGATACGCAGTATTTT. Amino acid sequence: CASSLGVSTDTQYF.

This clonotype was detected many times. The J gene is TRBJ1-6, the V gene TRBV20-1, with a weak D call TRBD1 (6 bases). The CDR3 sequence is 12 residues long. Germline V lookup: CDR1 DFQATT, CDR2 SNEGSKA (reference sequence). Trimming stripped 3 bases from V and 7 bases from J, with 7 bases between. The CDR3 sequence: CSASDRNSPLHF. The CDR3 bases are TGCAGTGCTAGCGACAGGAATTCACCCCTCCACTTT.

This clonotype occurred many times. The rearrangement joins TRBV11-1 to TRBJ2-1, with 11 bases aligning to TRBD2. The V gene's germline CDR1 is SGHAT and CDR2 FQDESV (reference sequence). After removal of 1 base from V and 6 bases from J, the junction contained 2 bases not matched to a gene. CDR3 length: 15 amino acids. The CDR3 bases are TGTGCCAGCAGCTTAGGACTAGCGGGGTTCAATGAGCAGTTCTTC. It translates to CASSLGLAGFNEQFF.

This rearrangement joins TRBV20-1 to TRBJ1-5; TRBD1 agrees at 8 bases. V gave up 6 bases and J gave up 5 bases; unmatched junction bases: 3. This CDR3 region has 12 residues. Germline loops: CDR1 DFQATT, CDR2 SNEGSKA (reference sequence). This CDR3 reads CSAMDRDQPQHF. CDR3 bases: TGCAGTGCGATGGACAGGGATCAGCCCCAGCATTTT.

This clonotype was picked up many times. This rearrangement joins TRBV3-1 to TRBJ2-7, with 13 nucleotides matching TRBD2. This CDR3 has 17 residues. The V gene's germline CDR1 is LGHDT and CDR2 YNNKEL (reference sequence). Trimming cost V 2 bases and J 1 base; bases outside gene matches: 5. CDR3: CASSQLPGLAGSYEQYF. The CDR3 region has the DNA TGTGCCAGCAGCCAATTACCGGGACTAGCGGGGTCCTACGAGCAGTACTTC.

CDR3 DNA: TGTGCCAGCAGCCAAGTCGCAGGGGTCACTGAAGCTTTCTTT. Translating it yields CASSQVAGVTEAFF. V gene TRBV3-1 combines with J gene TRBJ1-1; a weak D match, TRBD1 (6 bases). The length of the CDR3 is 14 residues. Trimming left V 1 base short and J 4 bases short, with 10 bases between. Germline V lookup: CDR1 LGHDT, CDR2 YNNKEL (reference sequence).

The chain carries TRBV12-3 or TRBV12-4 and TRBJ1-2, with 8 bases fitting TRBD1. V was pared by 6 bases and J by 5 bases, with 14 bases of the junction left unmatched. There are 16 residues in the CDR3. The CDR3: CASSSSRGRERYGYTF. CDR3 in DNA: TGTGCCAGCAGCTCCAGCAGGGGGCGCGAAAGATATGGCTACACCTTC.

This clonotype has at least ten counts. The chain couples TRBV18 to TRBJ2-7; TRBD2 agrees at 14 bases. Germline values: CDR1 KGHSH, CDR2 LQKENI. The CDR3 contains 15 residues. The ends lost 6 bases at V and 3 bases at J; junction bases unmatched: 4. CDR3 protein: CASSRTSGGFYEQYF. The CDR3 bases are TGTGCCAGCTCGAGGACTAGCGGGGGGTTCTACGAGCAGTACTTC.

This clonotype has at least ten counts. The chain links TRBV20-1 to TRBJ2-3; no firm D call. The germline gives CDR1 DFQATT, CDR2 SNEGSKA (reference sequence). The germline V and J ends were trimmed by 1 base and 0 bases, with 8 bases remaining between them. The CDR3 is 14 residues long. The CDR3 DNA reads TGCAGTGCTAGAGGTCAGACTAGCACAGATACGCAGTATTTT. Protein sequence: CSARGQTSTDTQYF.

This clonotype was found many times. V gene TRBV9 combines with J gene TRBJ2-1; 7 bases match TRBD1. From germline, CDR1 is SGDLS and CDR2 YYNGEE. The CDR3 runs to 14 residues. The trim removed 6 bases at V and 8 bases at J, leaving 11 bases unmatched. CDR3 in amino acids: CASKPGQSGYEQFF. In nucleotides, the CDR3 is TGTGCCAGCAAACCGGGACAGAGTGGTTATGAGCAGTTCTTC.

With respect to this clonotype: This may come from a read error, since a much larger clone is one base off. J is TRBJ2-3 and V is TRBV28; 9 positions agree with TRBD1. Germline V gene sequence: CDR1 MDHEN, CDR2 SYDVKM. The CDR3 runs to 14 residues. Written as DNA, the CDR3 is TGTGCCAGCAGTTTACCGACAGGGGGAGATATGCAGTATTTT. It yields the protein CASSLPTGGDMQYF.

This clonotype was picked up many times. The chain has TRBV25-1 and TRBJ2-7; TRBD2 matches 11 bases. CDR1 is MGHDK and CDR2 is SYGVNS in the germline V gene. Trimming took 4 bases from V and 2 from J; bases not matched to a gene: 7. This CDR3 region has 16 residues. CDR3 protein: CASSARGTSGAYEQYF. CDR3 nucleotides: TGTGCCAGCAGTGCCCGGGGGACTAGCGGAGCCTACGAGCAGTACTTC.

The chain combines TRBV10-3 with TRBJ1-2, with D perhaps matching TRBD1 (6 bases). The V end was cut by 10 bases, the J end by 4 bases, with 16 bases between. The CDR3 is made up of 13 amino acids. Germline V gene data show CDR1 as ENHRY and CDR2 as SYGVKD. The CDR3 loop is CASTGGQGYGYTF. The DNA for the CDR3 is TGTGCCAGCACCGGGGGGCAGGGCTATGGCTACACCTTC.

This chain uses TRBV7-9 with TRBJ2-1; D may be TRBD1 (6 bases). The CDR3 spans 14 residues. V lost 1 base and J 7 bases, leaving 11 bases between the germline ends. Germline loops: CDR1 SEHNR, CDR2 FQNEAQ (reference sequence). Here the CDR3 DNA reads TGTGCCAGCAGCTTAGTAGCAGGGGTGAATGAGCAGTTCTTC. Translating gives CASSLVAGVNEQFF.